This TCR beta chain was captured by sequencing in a study of blood T cells in healthy people across ages. Primers used in a second PCR of about 6 to 11 cycles were a sample-barcoded 5' primer and a J-beta primer mix. TCRdb re-called the 5' RACE reads with MiXCR, one entry per CDR3 protein. The profile shows around 780,000 distinct CDR3 sequences, under 30% of them singletons. Only a few counts were recorded for this clonotype. The CDR3 has 16 residues. CDR1 SEHNR and CDR2 FQNEAQ come from the germline V gene (reference sequence). V lost 1 base and J lost 1, with 10 bases in between. The same data also went into a second study, on T cells of mothers and their children.

Sequenced material: blood. This TCR came from a boy aged 5-17 years in good health. The chain joins TRBV7-9 to TRBJ1-4; no clear D gene. CDR3: CASSLVPLRTNEKLFF. The CDR3 coding sequence is TGTGCCAGCAGCTTAGTCCCCCTCAGAACTAATGAAAAACTGTTTTTT.